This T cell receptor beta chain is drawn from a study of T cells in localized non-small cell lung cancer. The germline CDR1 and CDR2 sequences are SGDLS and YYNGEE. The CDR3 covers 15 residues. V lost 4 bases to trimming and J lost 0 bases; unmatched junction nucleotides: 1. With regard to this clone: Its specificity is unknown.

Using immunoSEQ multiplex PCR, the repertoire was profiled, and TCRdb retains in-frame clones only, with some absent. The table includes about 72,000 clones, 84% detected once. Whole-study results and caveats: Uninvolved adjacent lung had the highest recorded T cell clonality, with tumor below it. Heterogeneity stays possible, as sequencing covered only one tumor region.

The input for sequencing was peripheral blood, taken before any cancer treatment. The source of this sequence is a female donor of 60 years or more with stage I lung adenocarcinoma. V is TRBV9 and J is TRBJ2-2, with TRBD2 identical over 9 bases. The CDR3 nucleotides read TGTGCCAGCAGCCCTAGCGGGGCGAACACCGGGGAGCTGTTTTTT. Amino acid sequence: CASSPSGANTGELFF.